The clone carrying this T cell receptor beta chain was recorded at least ten times. What it binds is unknown. Every patient was untreated before thyroid surgery. The sample is drawn from a study of metastatic and nonmetastatic thyroid tumors. Looking at the study overall: Comparative analysis of repertoires was undertaken across blood and tumor or nodule tissue obtained from malignant and benign thyroid patients.

Points from the study as a whole: Benign nodules reportedly had significantly lower TCR beta diversity than malignant thyroid tumors in blood and tumor.

Under the authors' procedure: To classify distant metastasis in papillary thyroid cancer, a model was built from CDR3 differences across clinicopathological groups. TCRdb re-called clones from the PCR reads using MiXCR. In this record, the V and J calls reflect TCRdb's handling and not the investigators' own analysis. The sample lists about 64,000 clones, 4% to 4.5% occurring once. The V end lost 6 bases, the J end lost 0 bases, and 12 bases lay between the germline ends. The CDR3 is 15 residues long. V usage is TRBV12-3 or TRBV12-4 and J usage is TRBJ1-3; D is ambiguous. Sequences were obtained from blood. This clonotype was obtained from a female donor with papillary thyroid cancer or a benign thyroid nodule (not recorded which). Some clones in this sample may be carry-over from other donors' samples. The DNA of the CDR3 is TGTGCCAGCAGACTCCGCGAGGGCTCTGGAAACACCATATATTTT. Amino acids: CASRLREGSGNTIYF.